The clone carrying this T cell receptor beta chain turned up a few times. No antigen is known for it. TCR beta cDNA libraries had unique molecular identifiers. One entry per CDR3 protein, called by TCRdb with MiXCR from the PCR reads. This table holds 750,000 to 950,000 distinct CDR3 sequences, around 50% found once. The data originate from a study of post-analysis software for immune sequencing data. The CDR3 extends over 16 amino acids. CDR1 is MNHEY, CDR2 SMNVEV, per germline (reference sequence). V lost 3 bases to trimming and J lost 2 bases, with 15 bases between them. Study-wide results and caveats: TRBV5-6, TRBV5-1 and TRBV20-1 belonged to a set of roughly 5 TRBV segments that were more frequent in patients than controls.

The chain joins TRBV27 to TRBJ2-3; D could derive from TRBD1 or TRBD2 (6 bases each). This TCR was sampled from a girl between 10 and 17 years old with multiple sclerosis. The material sequenced was blood. CDR3 region: CASSFRGVVDTDTQYF. The CDR3 DNA reads TGTGCCAGCAGTTTTAGGGGGGTCGTCGACACAGATACGCAGTATTTT.